The 18 T cell receptor beta chains listed next were all sequenced from one sample in a study of blood T cell repertoires in COVID-19. Sequenced by immunoSEQ multiplex PCR; TCRdb stores in-frame clones only, minus some. The sample has roughly 340,000 clones, around nine tenths seen once. The sequenced material came from peripheral blood. Receptor source: a woman younger than 30 who had recovered from COVID-19.

This clone has just one count. At one of its ends the junction is not consistent with the germline gene, which may arise from a read error. The chain employs TRBV11-2 and TRBJ2-1; D not resolved. The CDR3 spans 11 residues. Germline V CDR1 and CDR2: SGHAT, FQNNGV. CDR3 amino acids: CASSSNNEQFF. The DNA for the CDR3 is TGTGCCAGCAGCTCCAACAATGAGCAGTTCTTC.

J is TRBJ2-5 and V is TRBV6-6; possibly TRBD1 for D (6 bases). The germline V gene encodes CDR1 MNHNY and CDR2 SVGAGI (reference sequence). There are 14 residues in the CDR3. Trimming shortened V by 4 bases and J by 0 bases, and 9 bases separated the two germline ends. This CDR3 reads CASSSRGYQETQYF. CDR3 DNA sequence: TGTGCCAGCAGTTCGAGGGGGTACCAAGAGACCCAGTACTTC.

The chain uses TRBV18 and TRBJ2-2; D might be TRBD1 (6 bases). The CDR3 length is 18 residues. Germline V gene lookup returns CDR1 KGHSH and CDR2 LQKENI. Trimming pared 4 bases from V and 1 base from J, leaving 19 bases between. The chain's CDR3 is CASSLLKLDRRNTGELFF. In nucleotides, the CDR3 is TGTGCCAGCTCACTCTTAAAATTAGACAGGAGGAACACCGGGGAGCTGTTTTTT.

The gene calls are TRBV29-1 and TRBJ1-1, with D perhaps TRBD1 (6 bases). The length of the CDR3 is 12 residues. Germline values: CDR1 SQVTM, CDR2 ANQGSEA. Written as DNA, the CDR3 is TGCCTCGGGGGGCAGACGAACACTGAAGCTTTCTTT. This sequence encodes CLGGQTNTEAFF.

This chain connects TRBV6-6 to TRBJ1-5; TRBD1 agrees at 12 bases. There are 17 residues in the CDR3. V dropped 5 bases and J dropped 4; count of bases not matched to a gene: 9. CDR1 is MNHNY, CDR2 SVGAGI, per germline (reference sequence). The DNA for the CDR3 is TGTGCCAGCAGTCATCAGGGGACAGGGGGCTGGAATCAGCCCCAGCATTTT. Amino acids: CASSHQGTGGWNQPQHF.

V gene TRBV19 combines with J gene TRBJ2-1, with 8 bases aligning to TRBD2. CDR1 is LNHDA, CDR2 SQIVND, per germline (reference sequence). The CDR3 extends over 18 amino acids. J gave up 0 bases and V 5 bases, and 12 bases lay outside the gene matches. CDR3 sequence (DNA): TGTGCCAGTAGTCGCTATTTGGCGGGAGGCAGCTCCTACAATGAGCAGTTCTTC. It is translated as CASSRYLAGGSSYNEQFF.

V is TRBV7-8 and J is TRBJ1-2; D may be TRBD1 (6 bases). CDR3 size: 14 residues. CDR1 SGHVS and CDR2 FQNEAQ come from the germline V gene. Trimming took off 5 bases at V and 4 bases at J, with 14 bases between the two ends. This CDR3 reads CASSPYRVGYGYTF. Here the CDR3 DNA reads TGTGCCAGCAGCCCATACAGGGTCGGCTATGGCTACACCTTC.

The J gene is TRBJ1-4, the V gene TRBV4-3; tentatively, D is TRBD1 (5 bases). Trimming cost V 6 bases and J 8 bases, with 19 bases left between them. The CDR3 sequence is 15 residues long. Germline CDR1 LGHNA, CDR2 YSLEER. In DNA form, the CDR3 reads TGCGCCAGCAGTCATAGGGGTGGGGTTGGAGAAAAACTGTTTTTT. Translated, it gives CASSHRGGVGEKLFF.

The chain links TRBV6-5 to TRBJ1-6; D is possibly TRBD1 (5 bases). Germline CDR1 is MNHEY and CDR2 is SVGAGI. Trimming left V 7 bases short and J 4 bases short, with 14 bases between. This CDR3 comprises 15 residues. CDR3 region: CASNEEQVYNSPLHF. CDR3 DNA sequence: TGTGCCAGCAACGAAGAACAGGTTTATAATTCACCCCTCCACTTT.

The chain joins TRBV10-2 to TRBJ1-5; 8 nucleotides match TRBD1. The CDR3 has 13 amino acids. From germline, CDR1 is WSHSY and CDR2 SAAADI. V was clipped by 4 bases and J by 6 bases; unmatched bases: 2. In nucleotides, the CDR3 is TGCGCCAGCAGTGGGACAGGGTTTCAGCCCCAGCATTTT. It specifies CASSGTGFQPQHF.

The V gene is TRBV9, the J gene TRBJ2-2; 8 bases match TRBD2. The CDR3 extends over 15 amino acids. Trimming at V came to 5 bases and at J to 1 base, leaving 4 bases not matched to a gene. Germline-derived CDR1 and CDR2 are SGDLS and YYNGEE. CDR3: CASSQLAENTGELFF. As DNA, the CDR3 is TGTGCCAGCAGTCAACTAGCGGAGAACACCGGGGAGCTGTTTTTT.

V usage is TRBV6-2 or TRBV6-3 and J usage is TRBJ2-3, with D perhaps matching TRBD1 (5 bases). Trimming cost V 0 bases and J 2 bases, with 12 bases left between them. This CDR3 has 16 residues. The germline CDR1 and CDR2 sequences are MNHEY and SVGEGT. Here the CDR3 DNA reads TGTGCCAGCAGTTACTCTCCTAGGGGTTACACAGATACGCAGTATTTT. Its translation is CASSYSPRGYTDTQYF.

V is TRBV19 and J is TRBJ2-3, with TRBD2 matching 7 bases. The germline gives CDR1 LNHDA, CDR2 SQIVND (reference sequence). The V segment lost 4 bases and the J segment 0 bases; nucleotides outside the gene matches: 7. This CDR3 has 16 amino acids. The CDR3 DNA is TGTGCCAGTAGTACGCCGACTAGCTCTAGCACAGATACGCAGTATTTT. It encodes CASSTPTSSSTDTQYF. The whole variable domain, filled in from reference TRBV19 and TRBJ2-3, reads DGGITQSPKYLFRKEGQNVTLSCEQNLNHDAMYWYRQDPGQGLRLIYYSQIVNDFQKGDIAEGYSVSREKKESFPLTVTSAQKNPTAFYLCASSTPTSSSTDTQYFGPGTRLTVL.

The rearrangement uses TRBV30 and TRBJ1-3; no clear D. From germline, CDR1 is GTSNPN and CDR2 SVGIG (reference sequence). V was cut by 4 bases and J by 4 bases, with 14 bases left in between. There are 14 residues in the CDR3. The DNA for the CDR3 is TGTGCCTGGACTACTAACTTCTTAGGAAACACCATATATTTT. Translation: CAWTTNFLGNTIYF.

This clone was recorded only once. J is TRBJ2-4 and V is TRBV28; D unresolved. This CDR3 has 15 residues. V was pared by 11 bases and J by 0 bases, with 17 bases between. Germline-derived CDR1 and CDR2 are MDHEN and SYDVKM. For the CDR3, the DNA is TGTGCCTTGAGATTGTACAGAGAAGCCAAAAACATTCAGTACTTC. Protein: CALRLYREAKNIQYF.

J is TRBJ2-7 and V is TRBV10-3, with TRBD1 identical over 8 bases. Trimming cost V 7 bases and J 2 bases; bases outside gene matches: 4. The CDR3 extends over 13 amino acids. Germline lookup yields CDR1 ENHRY and CDR2 SYGVKD. DNA for the CDR3: TGTGCCATCAAGAAACAGGGGGCCTACGAGCAGTACGTC. Encoded protein: CAIKKQGAYEQYV.

This clone has only one observation. This chain uses TRBV7-2 with TRBJ2-1; 8 nucleotides agree with TRBD2. The junction had 7 bases not matched to a gene; V was cut back by 2 bases and J by 4 bases. Germline assignment: CDR1 SGHTA and CDR2 FQGNSA. This CDR3 region has 16 residues. CDR3 coding DNA: TGTGCCAGCAGCTTAAGCGGGGGCGTTGGGTACAATGAGCAGTTCTTC. Its protein is CASSLSGGVGYNEQFF.

The genes are TRBV11-3 and TRBJ2-2; 7 bases match TRBD1. Trimming took 9 bases from V and 1 from J; bases not matched to a gene: 8. This CDR3 spans 15 amino acids. Per germline, CDR1 SGHNT and CDR2 YENEEA. DNA of the CDR3: TGTGCCAGTTCGTTGAGACAGGGGAACACCGGGGAGCTGTTTTTT. It encodes CASSLRQGNTGELFF.